The text below deals with one T cell receptor (beta chain). Its antigen is still unknown. TCRdb's copy holds only in-frame clones and misses some; the assay was immunoSEQ multiplex PCR. The table records approximately 19,000 clones, around 80% of them present only once. This sample is drawn from a study of OX40 agonist ivuxolimab in advanced cancers. Overall study: An agonistic anti-OX40 (CD134) antibody, ivuxolimab, was used to treat the patients. The group had a mean age of about 60 years, ranged from about 20 to 79, and was around 82% male. Overall study findings and caveats: Clonal expansion was among the lowest in partial responders at 0.1-3.0 mg/kg, especially CD8+. The antigens recognized by the expanded peripheral T cells, that is their antigen specificity, were not determined.

Germline CDR1 is SGHDT and CDR2 is YYEEEE. The germline V and J ends were trimmed by 3 bases and 5 bases, with 17 bases remaining between them. The CDR3 has 15 residues. This sequence joins TRBV5-6 and TRBJ2-5; the D call may be TRBD1 or TRBD2 (7 bases each). The source was CD4+ or CD8+ T cells sorted from blood, collected in a trial of the OX40 agonist ivuxolimab. This receptor was taken from an adult with an advanced solid tumor such as melanoma, head and neck, liver or kidney cancer. CDR3 nucleotide sequence: TGTGCCAGCAGCTCCGGGGAGGGGGCATGGGAGACCCAGTACTTC. It codes for CASSSGEGAWETQYF.